This is a list of T cell receptor beta chains from one sample in a study of T cells in Graves' hyperthyroidism and ophthalmopathy. TCRdb passed the multiplex PCR reads through MiXCR, listing each CDR3 protein once. The repertoire holds 200,000 to 250,000 distinct CDR3 sequences, with approximately 23% as singletons. Sequences were obtained from blood. The receptors come from a woman aged 40-49 years with Graves' ophthalmopathy. CDR3s include the opening cysteine and the closing phenylalanine or tryptophan. D genes are given only for firm matches. Expanded clones get a size class; other rows say once, few or many, or leave the size out.

v_gene	j_gene	d_gene	abundance	CDR3nt	CDR3aa
TRBV6-5	TRBJ2-7	-	many	TGTGCCAGCAGTTACACTCTAGGGAACGAGCAGTACTTC	CASSYTLGNEQYF
TRBV7-3	TRBJ1-1	-	many	TGTGCCAGCAGCCGGGGGGGTATGACTGAAGCTTTCTTT	CASSRGGMTEAFF
TRBV5-1	TRBJ2-5	-	-	TGCGCCAGCCAATCCTCACAAGAGACCCAGTACTTC	CASQSSQETQYF
TRBV9	TRBJ2-2	-	many	TGTGCCAGCAGCGTAGCTCCTAGCTCGAACACCGGGGAGCTGTTTTTT	CASSVAPSSNTGELFF
TRBV12-3/TRBV12-4	TRBJ1-2	-	many	TGTGCCAGCAGCTACACAGGGAACTATGGCTACACCTTC	CASSYTGNYGYTF
TRBV7-9	TRBJ2-7	-	many	TGTGCCAGCAGCCAAGTCGGGACTGACTACGAGCAGTACTTC	CASSQVGTDYEQYF
TRBV5-4	TRBJ2-7	TRBD2	many	TGTGCCAGCAGCTCCCGGACTAGTGTCTACGAGCAGTACTTC	CASSSRTSVYEQYF
TRBV27	TRBJ2-2	-	many	TGTGCCAGCAGACCGCCTTCGTATTCGAACACCGGGGAGCTGTTTTTT	CASRPPSYSNTGELFF
TRBV20-1	TRBJ2-7	-	few	TGCAGTGCTAGACCCCCGCAGGGTAACTACGAGCAGTACTTC	CSARPPQGNYEQYF
TRBV6-5	TRBJ2-6	-	-	TGTGCCAGCAGTTACTCCTACTCTGGGGCCAACGTCCTGACTTTC	CASSYSYSGANVLTF
TRBV7-2	TRBJ1-2	TRBD1	many	TGTGCCAGCAGTCGGGACAGCTATGGCTACACCTTC	CASSRDSYGYTF
TRBV2	TRBJ2-2	-	many	TGTGCCAGCAGTGAGCAATCCTTTAACACCGGGGAGCTGTTTTTT	CASSEQSFNTGELFF
TRBV28	TRBJ1-6	-	-	TGTGCCAGCAGTTTCGACAGGCTTTCACCCCTCCACTTT	CASSFDRLSPLHF
TRBV28	TRBJ2-7	-	-	TGTGCCAGCAGTTTGGGGGGACAGAGCTACAAGCAGTACTTC	CASSLGGQSYKQYF
TRBV14	TRBJ2-7	TRBD2	-	TGTGCCAGCAGCGCGCGTCTAGCGGGAGGCGGCTACGAGCAGTACTTC	CASSARLAGGGYEQYF
TRBV15	TRBJ2-5	-	many	TGTGCCACCAGCAGGGTGGCGGGACTGCAAGAGACCCAGTACTTC	CATSRVAGLQETQYF
TRBV27	TRBJ1-2	-	-	TGTGCCAGCAGTTTCAACAGCAACTACTATGGCTACACCTTC	CASSFNSNYYGYTF
TRBV28	TRBJ1-5	-	many	TGTGCCAGCAGGGATACGGGTGGCAATCAGCCCCAGCATTTT	CASRDTGGNQPQHF
TRBV14	TRBJ2-7	TRBD2	many	TGTGCCAGCAGCCAAGAGGGAGGGCTCTACGAGCAGTACTTC	CASSQEGGLYEQYF
TRBV28	TRBJ1-1	TRBD1	-	TGTGCCAGCAGTTTATCAGGGGGAAGGACTGAAGCTTTCTTT	CASSLSGGRTEAFF
TRBV12-3/TRBV12-4	TRBJ1-2	-	many	TGTGCCAGCAGTTTAGGGGGGGGGGCCAACTATGGCTACACCTTC	CASSLGGGANYGYTF
TRBV28	TRBJ1-6	-	-	TGTGCCAGCTCCCACGGGATTAATTCACCCCTCCACTTT	CASSHGINSPLHF
TRBV19	TRBJ2-7	-	-	TGTGCCAGTAAGTTTACCGGGAGCTCCTACGAGCAGTACTTC	CASKFTGSSYEQYF
TRBV7-8	TRBJ1-2	-	-	TGTGCCAGCAGCTTAAGGGAGGTGTCAGGCGCTTACTATGGCTACACCTTC	CASSLREVSGAYYGYTF
TRBV7-9	TRBJ2-3	TRBD1	many	TGTGCCAGTGACAGGGGTAGGGCAGATACGCAGTATTTT	CASDRGRADTQYF
TRBV27	TRBJ1-1	TRBD1	many	TGTGCCAGCAGTTTCTTCCAGGGGGGTACTGAAGCTTTCTTT	CASSFFQGGTEAFF
TRBV28	TRBJ2-5	TRBD2	many	TGTGCCAGCAGACCTCGAGTAGCGGGAGTGGGGACCCAGTACTTC	CASRPRVAGVGTQYF
TRBV15	TRBJ2-5	TRBD1	few	TGTGCCACCAGCTGGACAGGAGGAGAGACCCAGTACTTC	CATSWTGGETQYF
TRBV20-1	TRBJ2-7	-	many	TGCAGTGCTAAACCTGGACTCTACGAGCAGTACTTC	CSAKPGLYEQYF
TRBV7-9	TRBJ2-4	-	many	TGTGCCAGCAGCTTAGACGCGGGGTACATTCAGTACTTC	CASSLDAGYIQYF
TRBV6-5	TRBJ2-7	TRBD1	many	TGTGCCAGCAGTTACTTAGAACCGGGACAGGGAGACTACGAGCAGTACTTC	CASSYLEPGQGDYEQYF
TRBV12-3/TRBV12-4	TRBJ1-4	-	once	TGTGCCAGCAAGGCCTCAACTAACGAAAAACTGTTTTTT	CASKASTNEKLFF